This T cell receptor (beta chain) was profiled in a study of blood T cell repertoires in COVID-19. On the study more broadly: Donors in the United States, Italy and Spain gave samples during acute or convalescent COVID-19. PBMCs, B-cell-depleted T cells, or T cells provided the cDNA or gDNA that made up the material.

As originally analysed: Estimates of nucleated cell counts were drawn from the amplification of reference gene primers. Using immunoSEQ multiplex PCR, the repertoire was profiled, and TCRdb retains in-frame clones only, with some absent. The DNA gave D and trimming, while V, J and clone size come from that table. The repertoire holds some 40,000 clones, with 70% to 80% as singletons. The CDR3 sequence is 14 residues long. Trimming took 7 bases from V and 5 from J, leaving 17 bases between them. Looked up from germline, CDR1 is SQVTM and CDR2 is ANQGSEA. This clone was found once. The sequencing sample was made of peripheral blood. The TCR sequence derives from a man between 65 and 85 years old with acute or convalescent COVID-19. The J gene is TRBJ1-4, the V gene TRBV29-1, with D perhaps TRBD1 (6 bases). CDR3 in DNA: TGCAGCGCCGCGGGCAGGGGTTGGAATGAAAAACTGTTTTTT. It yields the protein CSAAGRGWNEKLFF.